This T cell receptor beta chain was identified during a study of shared clonotypes between healthy human individuals. Points from the study as a whole: Clonotypes that were shared across several donors made up around 5.5% of naive CD4 clonotypes.

There are 13 residues in the CDR3. From germline, CDR1 is KGHSH and CDR2 LQKENI. V lost 3 bases and J lost 2, with 7 bases in between. Sequenced by immunoSEQ multiplex PCR; TCRdb stores in-frame clones only, minus some. Of about 2 million clones listed, 85% to 95% were seen once; the top ten hold 0.13%. A word on this clone: The antigen is unknown.

The sequence came from a man aged 18 to 29 in good health. The sequenced sample consisted of naive CD4+ T cells sorted from blood. The sample's subset: CD45RA+ positively selected. The chain couples TRBV18 to TRBJ1-1; D gene unclear. CDR3 DNA: TGTGCCAGCTCACCGACTACAAACACTGAAGCTTTCTTT. It codes for CASSPTTNTEAFF.